The text below deals with one TCR beta chain. Its antigen is undetermined. This sample is drawn from a study of siplizumab effects on memory and regulatory T cells. Sequenced by immunoSEQ multiplex PCR; TCRdb stores in-frame clones only, minus some. The table shows 95,000 to 100,000 clones, with around 90% occurring only once. Study results and caveats: Memory cells that were CD4+ and unstimulated gave rise to alloreactive sequences, which siplizumab significantly reduced. Suppressive function of proliferating Tregs from siplizumab cultures was not confirmed. Mean Treg-derived proportions of mappable alloreactive CD4+ clones were around 72% for siplizumab and 25% to 30% for controls. The apparent diversity of naive T cells exceeded that of memory cells, and naive T cells seemed to make a major contribution to the alloresponse.

The source material was non-Treg CD4+ T cells sorted from blood. The source of this sequence is a human donor in good health.

CDR3 bases: TGTGCCAGCAGGTCGGACTATGGCTACACCTTC. This translates into CASRSDYGYTF. This chain uses TRBV28 with TRBJ1-2; the D is unclear. The CDR3 covers 11 residues. Germline CDR1 and CDR2: MDHEN and SYDVKM. The V and J ends lost 6 bases and 3 bases respectively, with 5 bases between them.